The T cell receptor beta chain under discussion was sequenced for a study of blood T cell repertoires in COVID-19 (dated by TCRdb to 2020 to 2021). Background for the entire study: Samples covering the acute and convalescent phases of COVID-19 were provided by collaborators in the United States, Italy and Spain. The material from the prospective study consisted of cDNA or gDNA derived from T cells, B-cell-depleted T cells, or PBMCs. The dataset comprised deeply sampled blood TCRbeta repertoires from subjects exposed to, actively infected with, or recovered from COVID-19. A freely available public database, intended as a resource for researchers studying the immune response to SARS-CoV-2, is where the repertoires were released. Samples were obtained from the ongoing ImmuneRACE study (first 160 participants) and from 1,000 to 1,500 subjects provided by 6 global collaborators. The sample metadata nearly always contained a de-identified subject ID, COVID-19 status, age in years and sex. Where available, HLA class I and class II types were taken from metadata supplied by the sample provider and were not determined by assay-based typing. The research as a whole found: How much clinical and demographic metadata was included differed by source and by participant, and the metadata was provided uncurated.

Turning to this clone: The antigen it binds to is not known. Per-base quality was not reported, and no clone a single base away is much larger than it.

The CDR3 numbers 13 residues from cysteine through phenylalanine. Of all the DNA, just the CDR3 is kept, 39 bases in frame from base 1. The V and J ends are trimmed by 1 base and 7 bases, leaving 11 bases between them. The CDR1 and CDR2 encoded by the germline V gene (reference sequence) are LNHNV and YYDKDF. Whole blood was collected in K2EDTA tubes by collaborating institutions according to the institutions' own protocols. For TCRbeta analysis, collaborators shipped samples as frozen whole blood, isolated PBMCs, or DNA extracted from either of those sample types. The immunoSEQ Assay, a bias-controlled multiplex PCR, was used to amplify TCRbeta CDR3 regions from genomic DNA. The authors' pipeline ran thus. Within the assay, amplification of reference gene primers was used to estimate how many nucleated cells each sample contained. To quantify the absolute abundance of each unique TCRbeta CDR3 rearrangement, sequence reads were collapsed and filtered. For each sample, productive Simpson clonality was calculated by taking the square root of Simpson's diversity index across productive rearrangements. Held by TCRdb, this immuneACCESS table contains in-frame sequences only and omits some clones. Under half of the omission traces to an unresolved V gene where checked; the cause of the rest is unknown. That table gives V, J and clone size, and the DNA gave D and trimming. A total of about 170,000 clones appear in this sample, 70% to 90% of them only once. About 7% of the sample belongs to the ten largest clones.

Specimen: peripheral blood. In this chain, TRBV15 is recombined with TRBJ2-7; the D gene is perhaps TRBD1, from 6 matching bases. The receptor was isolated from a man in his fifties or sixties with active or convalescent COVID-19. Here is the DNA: TGTGCCACCAGCAGAGGGGGGCGGACTGAGCAGTACTTC. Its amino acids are CATSRGGRTEQYF.